Below are 10 T cell receptor beta chains sequenced from a single sample in a study of T cells after yellow fever vaccination. Each CDR3 protein gets one entry after TCRdb re-called the 5' RACE reads with MiXCR. The data hold a few hundred thousand distinct CDR3 sequences, with over 3.5% observed a single time. This specimen consisted of PBMCs, obtained 5 days after the yellow fever booster vaccination. All receptors come from a young man who received the YFV17D yellow fever vaccine.

The chain links TRBV7-8 to TRBJ2-7, with 7 bases lining up with TRBD1. Germline lookup yields CDR1 SGHVS and CDR2 FQNEAQ. Germline trimming cut 0 bases from V and 2 bases from J; bases unmatched to any gene: 4. The CDR3 consists of 15 residues. CDR3 sequence: CASSLAEGQTYEQYF. In DNA, the CDR3 is TGTGCCAGCAGCTTAGCTGAGGGACAGACCTACGAGCAGTACTTC.

This clonotype occurred a few times. The V call is TRBV27, the J call TRBJ2-5; unclear D gene. This CDR3 region has 16 residues. Per germline, CDR1 MNHEY and CDR2 SMNVEV (reference sequence). Trimming removed 2 bases at V and 5 bases at J, with 18 bases between. In nucleotides, the CDR3 is TGTGCCAGCAGTTTAAAGGAAGGCAGACCATTGGAGACCCAGTACTTC. Its translation is CASSLKEGRPLETQYF.

This clonotype was seen more than once but under ten times. This CDR3 reads CASSLGQGYNYGYTF. DNA for the CDR3: TGCGCCAGCAGCTTGGGACAGGGCTATAACTATGGCTACACCTTC. The chain employs TRBV5-1 and TRBJ1-2; 7 nucleotides line up with TRBD1. The germline CDR1 and CDR2 sequences are SGHRS and YFSETQ. The length of the CDR3 is 15 residues. The junction had 3 bases not matched to a gene; V was cut back by 0 bases and J by 1 base.

This clonotype was recorded a few times. V and J are TRBV28 and TRBJ1-1; D ambiguous. Between the trimmed V and J ends, which lost 3 bases and 8 bases, there was a span of 7 bases. There are 11 residues in the CDR3. Germline loops: CDR1 MDHEN, CDR2 SYDVKM. The CDR3 DNA follows: TGTGCCAGCAGTTTGGCATACGAAGCTTTCTTT. Translated: CASSLAYEAFF.

A few counts support this clonotype. CDR3 DNA sequence: TGCGCCAGCAGCTCGGAAGCCCATACGCAGTATTTT. It translates to CASSSEAHTQYF. The gene calls are TRBV5-1 and TRBJ2-3, with D unresolved. The germline V gene encodes CDR1 SGHRS and CDR2 YFSETQ. The CDR3 is 12 amino acids. Trimming took 3 bases from V and 7 from J, leaving 9 bases between them.

This sequence joins TRBV29-1 and TRBJ1-2; 10 bases line up with TRBD1. Germline V gene sequence: CDR1 SQVTM, CDR2 ANQGSEA. The CDR3 sequence is 13 residues long. The V segment lost 6 bases and the J segment 1 base; nucleotides outside the gene matches: 2. CDR3 sequence (DNA): TGCAGCGTGAGGACAGGGGGTAACTATGGCTACACCTTC. Translating gives CSVRTGGNYGYTF.

The chain carries TRBV12-5 and TRBJ2-1; possibly TRBD1 for D (6 bases). V was trimmed by 3 bases and J by 0 bases, leaving 15 bases between them. The germline CDR1 and CDR2 sequences are LGHNT and FRNRAP. The CDR3 loop spans 17 amino acids. This CDR3 reads CASGFRGTLGSYNEQFF. CDR3 nucleotides: TGTGCTAGTGGTTTTCGAGGGACACTCGGCTCCTACAATGAGCAGTTCTTC.

This clonotype has only a few counts. The DNA of the CDR3 is TGTGCCAGCAGCTTAGGGGACCGTTGGCACGGGGAGCTGTTTTTT. It is translated as CASSLGDRWHGELFF. V is TRBV11-1 and J is TRBJ2-2; perhaps D is TRBD1 or TRBD2 (5 bases each). This CDR3 is built from 15 residues. Germline loops: CDR1 SGHAT, CDR2 FQDESV (reference sequence). The V gene lost 1 base and the J gene lost 7 bases, with 13 bases spanning the gap.

This clonotype turned up a few times. V gene TRBV3-1 combines with J gene TRBJ1-4, with TRBD1 matching over 7 bases. Germline-derived CDR1 and CDR2 are LGHDT and YNNKEL (reference sequence). V was clipped by 6 bases and J by 5 bases; unmatched bases: 6. This CDR3 contains 14 residues. The CDR3 DNA reads as TGTGCCAGCAGAGGACAGGCCTACAATGAAAAACTGTTTTTT. This codes for CASRGQAYNEKLFF.

This clonotype appeared a few times. The rearrangement uses TRBV20-1 and TRBJ1-2; TRBD1 agrees at 10 bases. The CDR3 totals 15 residues. V lost 4 bases to trimming and J lost 4 bases; unmatched junction nucleotides: 9. Germline CDR1 and CDR2: DFQATT and SNEGSKA (reference sequence). CDR3: CSATPTGGGGYGYTF. CDR3 DNA: TGCAGTGCTACGCCGACAGGGGGCGGTGGCTATGGCTACACCTTC.